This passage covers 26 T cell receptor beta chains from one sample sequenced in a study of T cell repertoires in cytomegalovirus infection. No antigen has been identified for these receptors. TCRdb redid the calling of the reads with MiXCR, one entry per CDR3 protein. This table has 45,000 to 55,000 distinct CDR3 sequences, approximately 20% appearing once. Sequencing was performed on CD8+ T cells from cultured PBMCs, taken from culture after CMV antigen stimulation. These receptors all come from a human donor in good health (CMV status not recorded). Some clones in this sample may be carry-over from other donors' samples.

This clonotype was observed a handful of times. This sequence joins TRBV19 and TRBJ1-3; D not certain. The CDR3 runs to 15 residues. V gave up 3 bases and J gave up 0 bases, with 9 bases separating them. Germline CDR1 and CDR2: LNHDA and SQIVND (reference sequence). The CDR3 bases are TGTGCCAGTAGTATCTCGGGCACCTCTGGAAACACCATATATTTT. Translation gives CASSISGTSGNTIYF.

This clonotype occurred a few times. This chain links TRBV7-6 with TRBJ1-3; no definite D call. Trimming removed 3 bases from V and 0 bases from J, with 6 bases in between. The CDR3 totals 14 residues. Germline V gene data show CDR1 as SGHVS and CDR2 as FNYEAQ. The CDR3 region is CASSLASSGNTIYF. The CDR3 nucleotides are TGTGCCAGCAGCTTGGCAAGCTCTGGAAACACCATATATTTT.

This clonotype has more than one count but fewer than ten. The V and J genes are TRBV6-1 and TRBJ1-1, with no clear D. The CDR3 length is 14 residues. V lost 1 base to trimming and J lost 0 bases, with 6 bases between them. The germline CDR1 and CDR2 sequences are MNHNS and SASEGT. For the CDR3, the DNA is TGTGCCAGCAGTGAAGGCACTTTGAACACTGAAGCTTTCTTT. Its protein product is CASSEGTLNTEAFF.

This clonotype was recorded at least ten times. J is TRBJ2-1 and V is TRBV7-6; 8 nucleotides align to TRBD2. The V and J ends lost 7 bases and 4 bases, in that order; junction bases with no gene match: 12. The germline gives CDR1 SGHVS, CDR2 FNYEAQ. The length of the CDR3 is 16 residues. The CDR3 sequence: CASTRTGSGAYNEQFF. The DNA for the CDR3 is TGTGCCAGCACCAGAACGGGTAGCGGGGCTTACAATGAGCAGTTCTTC.

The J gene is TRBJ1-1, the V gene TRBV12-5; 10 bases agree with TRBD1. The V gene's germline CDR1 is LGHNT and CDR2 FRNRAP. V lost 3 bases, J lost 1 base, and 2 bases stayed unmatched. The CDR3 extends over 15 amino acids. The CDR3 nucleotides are TGTGCTAGTGGTTTAGACAGGGGGCAGAACACTGAAGCTTTCTTT. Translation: CASGLDRGQNTEAFF.

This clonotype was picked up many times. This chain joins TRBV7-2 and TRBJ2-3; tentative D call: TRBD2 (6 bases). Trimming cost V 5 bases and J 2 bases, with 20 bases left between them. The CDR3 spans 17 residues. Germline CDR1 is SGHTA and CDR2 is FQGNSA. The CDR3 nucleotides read TGTGCCAGCAGCCGACCGACATCTAGCGACGACACAGATACGCAGTATTTT. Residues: CASSRPTSSDDTDTQYF.

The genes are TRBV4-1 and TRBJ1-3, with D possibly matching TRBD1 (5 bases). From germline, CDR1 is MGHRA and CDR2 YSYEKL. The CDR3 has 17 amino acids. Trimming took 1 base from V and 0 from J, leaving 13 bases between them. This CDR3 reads CASSQVDTGVSGNTIYF. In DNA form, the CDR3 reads TGCGCCAGCAGCCAAGTCGATACAGGTGTCTCTGGAAACACCATATATTTT.

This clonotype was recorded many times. The CDR3 here is CASSATGTTYEQYF. CDR3 nucleotide sequence: TGTGCCAGCAGCGCGACCGGGACAACCTACGAGCAGTACTTC. J is TRBJ2-7 and V is TRBV7-9; a weak D match, TRBD1 (6 bases). The V gene's germline CDR1 is SEHNR and CDR2 FQNEAQ (reference sequence). Trimming took off 5 bases at V and 2 bases at J, with 13 bases between the two ends. The CDR3 loop spans 14 amino acids.

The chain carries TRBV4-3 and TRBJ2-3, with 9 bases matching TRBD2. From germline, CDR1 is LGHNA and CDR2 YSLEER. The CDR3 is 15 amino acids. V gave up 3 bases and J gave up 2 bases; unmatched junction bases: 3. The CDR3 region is CASSQTSGVTDTQYF. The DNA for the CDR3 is TGCGCCAGCAGCCAGACTAGCGGAGTCACAGATACGCAGTATTTT.

In DNA form, the CDR3 reads TGTGCCAGCAGCTCCTCGGGCTCCCTGAATTCTGAAGCTTTCTTT. Translation gives CASSSSGSLNSEAFF. The chain combines TRBV7-8 with TRBJ1-1; D remains ambiguous. The CDR3 contains 15 residues. The V gene's germline CDR1 is SGHVS and CDR2 FQNEAQ. Trimming took 4 bases from V and 6 from J, leaving 18 bases between them.

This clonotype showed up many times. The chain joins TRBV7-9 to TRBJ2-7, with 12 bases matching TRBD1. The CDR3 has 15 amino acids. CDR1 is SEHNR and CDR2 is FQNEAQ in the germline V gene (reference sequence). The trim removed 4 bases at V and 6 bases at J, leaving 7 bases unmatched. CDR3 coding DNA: TGTGCCAGCAGCTCCCCGGGACAGGGGGCTGGCGAGCAGTACTTC. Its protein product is CASSSPGQGAGEQYF.

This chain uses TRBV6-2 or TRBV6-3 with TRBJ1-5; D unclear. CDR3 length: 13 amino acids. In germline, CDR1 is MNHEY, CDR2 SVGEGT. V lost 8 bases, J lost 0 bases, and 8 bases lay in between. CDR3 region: CASGSYSNQPQHF. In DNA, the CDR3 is TGTGCCAGCGGATCCTATAGCAATCAGCCCCAGCATTTT.

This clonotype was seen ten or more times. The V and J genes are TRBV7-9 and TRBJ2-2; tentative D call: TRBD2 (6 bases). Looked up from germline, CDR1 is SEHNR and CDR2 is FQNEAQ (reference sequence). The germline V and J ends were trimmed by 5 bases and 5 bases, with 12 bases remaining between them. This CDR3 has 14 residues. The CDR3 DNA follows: TGTGCCAGCAGCCAAGAACTAGCAACCGGGGAGCTGTTTTTT. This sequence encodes CASSQELATGELFF.

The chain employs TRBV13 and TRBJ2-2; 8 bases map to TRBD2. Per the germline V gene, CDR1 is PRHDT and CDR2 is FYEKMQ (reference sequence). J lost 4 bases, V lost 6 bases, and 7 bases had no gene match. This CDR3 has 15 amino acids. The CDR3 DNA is TGTGCCAGCAGAACGGGGGGGCTCGGCACCGGGGAGCTGTTTTTT. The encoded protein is CASRTGGLGTGELFF. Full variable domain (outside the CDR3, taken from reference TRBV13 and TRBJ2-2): AAGVIQSPRHLIKEKRETATLKCYPIPRHDTVYWYQQGPGQDPQFLISFYEKMQSDKGSIPDRFSAQQFSDYHSELNMSSLELGDSALYFCASRTGGLGTGELFFGEGSRLTVL.

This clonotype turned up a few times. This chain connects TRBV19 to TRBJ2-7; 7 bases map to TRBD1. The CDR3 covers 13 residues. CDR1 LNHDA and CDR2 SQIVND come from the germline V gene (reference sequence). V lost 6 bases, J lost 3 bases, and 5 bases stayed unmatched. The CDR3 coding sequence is TGTGCCAGTAGCGGGGACAGCTTCTACGAGCAGTACTTC. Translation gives CASSGDSFYEQYF.

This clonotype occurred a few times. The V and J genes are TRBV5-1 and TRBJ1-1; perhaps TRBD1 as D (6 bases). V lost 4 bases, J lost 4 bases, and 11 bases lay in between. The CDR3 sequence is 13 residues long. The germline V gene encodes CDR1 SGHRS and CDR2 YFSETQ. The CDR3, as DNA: TGCGCCAGCAGCCCAGGGGCCTTCACTGAAGCTTTCTTT. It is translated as CASSPGAFTEAFF.

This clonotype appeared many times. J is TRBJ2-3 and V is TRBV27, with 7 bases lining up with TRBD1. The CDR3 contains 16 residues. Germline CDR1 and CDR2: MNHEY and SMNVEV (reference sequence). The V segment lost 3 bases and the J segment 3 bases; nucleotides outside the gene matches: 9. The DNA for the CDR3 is TGTGCCAGCAGTTTCAGGGTCGGCAGGGGGACAGATACGCAGTATTTT. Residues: CASSFRVGRGTDTQYF.

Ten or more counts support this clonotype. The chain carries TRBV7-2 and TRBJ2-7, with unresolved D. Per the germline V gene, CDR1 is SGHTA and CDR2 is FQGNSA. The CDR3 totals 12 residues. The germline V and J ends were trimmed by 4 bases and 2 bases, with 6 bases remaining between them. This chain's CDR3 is CASSSQTYEQYF. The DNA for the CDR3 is TGTGCCAGCAGCTCCCAAACCTACGAGCAGTACTTC.

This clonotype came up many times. The CDR3 sequence: CASSATTGTANYGYTF. CDR3 nucleotide sequence: TGTGCCAGCAGCGCTACTACCGGGACAGCCAACTATGGCTACACCTTC. The chain is built from TRBV7-9 and TRBJ1-2, with TRBD1 identical over 7 bases. This CDR3 spans 16 amino acids. From germline, CDR1 is SEHNR and CDR2 FQNEAQ (reference sequence). Germline trimming cut 5 bases from V and 2 bases from J; bases unmatched to any gene: 11.

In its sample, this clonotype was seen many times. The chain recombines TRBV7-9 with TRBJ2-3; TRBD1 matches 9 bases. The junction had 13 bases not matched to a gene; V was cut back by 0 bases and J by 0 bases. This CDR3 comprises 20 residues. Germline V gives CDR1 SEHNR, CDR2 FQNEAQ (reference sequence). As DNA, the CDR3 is TGTGCCAGCAGCTTAGCGTTTGGGACAGGGTCGGGACCTAGCACAGATACGCAGTATTTT. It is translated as CASSLAFGTGSGPSTDTQYF.

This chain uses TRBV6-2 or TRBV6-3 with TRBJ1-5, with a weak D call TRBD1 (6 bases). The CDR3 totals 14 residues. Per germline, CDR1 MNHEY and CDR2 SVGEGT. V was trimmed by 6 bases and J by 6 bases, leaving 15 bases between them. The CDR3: CASRDGQYLQPQHF. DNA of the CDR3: TGTGCCAGCAGAGACGGACAGTACCTTCAGCCCCAGCATTTT.

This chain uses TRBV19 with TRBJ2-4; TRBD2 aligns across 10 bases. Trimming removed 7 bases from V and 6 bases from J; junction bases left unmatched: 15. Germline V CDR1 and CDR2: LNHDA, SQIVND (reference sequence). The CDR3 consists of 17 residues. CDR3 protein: CASTPFPIGLAVNIQYF. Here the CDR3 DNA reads TGTGCCAGTACCCCCTTCCCCATCGGACTAGCGGTAAACATTCAGTACTTC.

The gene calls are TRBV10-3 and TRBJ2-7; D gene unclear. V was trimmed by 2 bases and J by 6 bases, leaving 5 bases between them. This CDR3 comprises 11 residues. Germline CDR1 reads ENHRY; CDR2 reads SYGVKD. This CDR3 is CAISEVGEQYF. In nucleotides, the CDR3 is TGTGCCATCAGTGAGGTGGGCGAGCAGTACTTC.

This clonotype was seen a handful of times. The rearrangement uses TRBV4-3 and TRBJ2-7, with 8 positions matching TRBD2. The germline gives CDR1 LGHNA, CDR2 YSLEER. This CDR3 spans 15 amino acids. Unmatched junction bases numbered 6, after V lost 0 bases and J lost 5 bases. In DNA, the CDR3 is TGCGCCAGCAGCCAAGATTCGGGGGGGGGGGACGAGCAGTACTTC. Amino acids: CASSQDSGGGDEQYF.

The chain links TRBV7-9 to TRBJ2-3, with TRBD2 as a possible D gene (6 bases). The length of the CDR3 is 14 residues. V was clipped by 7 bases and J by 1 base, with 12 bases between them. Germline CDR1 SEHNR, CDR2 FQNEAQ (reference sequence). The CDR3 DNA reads TGTGCCAGCACCCCCGCTAGCGGCACAGATACGCAGTATTTT. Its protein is CASTPASGTDTQYF.

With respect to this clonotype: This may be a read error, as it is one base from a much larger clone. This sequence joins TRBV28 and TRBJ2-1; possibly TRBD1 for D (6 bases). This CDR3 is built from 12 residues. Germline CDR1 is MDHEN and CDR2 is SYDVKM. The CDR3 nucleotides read TGTGTCAGCTTGCAGGGGAACAATGAGCAGTTCTTC. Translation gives CVSLQGNNEQFF.